The rows below give T cell receptor beta chains drawn from one sample of a study of blood T cell repertoires in COVID-19. The assay was immunoSEQ multiplex PCR, and TCRdb's table has in-frame clones only and misses some. The sample consists of about 330,000 clones, 87% of them appearing once. The sequencing sample was made of PBMCs or T cells enriched from blood (not recorded which). The receptors derive from a woman between 25 and 40 years old who had recovered from COVID-19. Each CDR3 is given with its conserved first and last residue. The order of the fields is D gene, V gene, J gene, clone size, CDR3 protein, CDR3 DNA. The D gene is left open where the match is weak. Clone size, where shown, is once, few, many, or a class for clones that have expanded.

.	TRBV12-3/TRBV12-4	TRBJ1-2	.	CASYYGFYGYTF	TGTGCCAGCTACTACGGGTTCTATGGCTACACCTTC
TRBD1	TRBV5-1	TRBJ1-2	.	CASSSEQGATWQGYTF	TGCGCCAGCAGCTCTGAACAGGGGGCGACTTGGCAAGGCTACACCTTC
TRBD2	TRBV19	TRBJ2-7	.	CASSIGWGLAGTYEQYF	TGTGCCAGTAGTATAGGCTGGGGACTAGCGGGGACCTACGAGCAGTACTTC
.	TRBV30	TRBJ1-1	few	CAWSSPTSDFF	TGTGCCTGGAGTTCCCCGACTTCGGATTTTTTT
.	TRBV25-1	TRBJ1-2	.	CASSEPNRRSGYTF	TGTGCCAGCAGTGAACCCAACCGTAGGAGCGGCTACACCTTC
TRBD2	TRBV11-2	TRBJ2-1	.	CASSLVLAGGEQFF	TGTGCCAGCAGCTTAGTTCTAGCGGGGGGTGAGCAGTTCTTC
.	TRBV28	TRBJ1-6	.	CASNLEADNSPLHF	TGTGCCAGCAACCTGGAGGCAGATAATTCACCCCTCCACTTT
.	TRBV6-2/TRBV6-3	TRBJ2-3	.	CASSNPGQYSTDTQYF	TGTGCCAGCAGTAACCCGGGACAATATAGCACAGATACGCAGTATTTT
.	TRBV2	TRBJ1-1	.	CASFKERAAEAFF	TGTGCCAGCTTCAAGGAGCGAGCGGCTGAAGCTTTCTTT
.	TRBV5-1	TRBJ1-4	.	CASSSRGLNEKLFF	TGCGCCAGCAGCAGTCGGGGATTAAATGAAAAACTGTTTTTT
.	TRBV5-1	TRBJ1-6	.	CASSTGSSYNSPLHF	TGCGCCAGCAGCACGGGGAGCTCCTATAATTCACCCCTCCACTTT
.	TRBV24-1	TRBJ1-1	once	CATSFRVNTEAFF	TGTGCCACCAGTTTTCGAGTGAACACTGAAGCTTTCTTT
.	TRBV7-2	TRBJ1-1	.	CASTLGGTEAFF	TGTGCCAGCACCCTGGGGGGGACTGAAGCTTTCTTT
.	TRBV2	TRBJ1-1	.	CASSAQGNTEAFF	TGTGCCAGCAGTGCGCAGGGGAACACTGAAGCTTTCTTT
.	TRBV2	TRBJ1-1	.	CASSGTGKAEAFF	TGTGCCAGCAGTGGCACAGGGAAAGCTGAAGCTTTCTTT
.	TRBV3-1/TRBV3-2	TRBJ1-2	.	CASSQLASGYTF	TGTGCCAGCAGCCAACTCGCGTCAGGCTACACCTTC
TRBD2	TRBV27	TRBJ2-2	.	CASTSLAGGPGELFF	TGTGCCAGCACTTCACTAGCGGGGGGGCCCGGGGAGCTGTTTTTT
TRBD2	TRBV18	TRBJ2-1	.	CASSPQSLAGLPEKDEQFF	TGTGCCAGCTCACCACAGTCACTAGCGGGGCTACCGGAGAAGGATGAGCAGTTCTTC
TRBD2	TRBV4-1	TRBJ2-5	.	CASSPEGAGGIGETQYF	TGCGCCAGCAGCCCCGAGGGAGCGGGGGGGATAGGAGAGACCCAGTACTTC
.	TRBV6-2/TRBV6-3	TRBJ1-2	few	CASSFNRANYGYTF	TGTGCCAGCAGTTTTAACAGGGCCAACTATGGCTACACCTTC
.	TRBV19	TRBJ1-5	few	CASSLTGSSNQPQHF	TGTGCCAGTAGTCTTACCGGGAGTAGCAATCAGCCCCAGCATTTT
TRBD2	TRBV5-4	TRBJ2-2	.	CASSSGGLADVTGELFF	TGTGCCAGCAGTTCGGGCGGACTAGCGGATGTCACCGGGGAGCTGTTTTTT
.	TRBV30	TRBJ2-7	few	CAWSNDRAYEQYF	TGTGCCTGGAGCAACGACAGAGCTTACGAGCAGTACTTC
.	TRBV30	TRBJ1-5	.	CAWSVPSSNQPQHF	TGTGCCTGGAGTGTACCGAGTAGCAATCAGCCCCAGCATTTT
TRBD1	TRBV19	TRBJ1-5	.	CASRRGQGDGSNQPQHF	TGTGCCAGTAGAAGGGGACAGGGGGACGGGAGCAATCAGCCCCAGCATTTT